This TCR beta chain comes out of a study of CD8 T cells in Susac syndrome (dated by TCRdb to the late 2010s). With regard to the full study: Whether CD8+ T cell activation and differentiation in Susac syndrome was antigen driven was tested using repertoire sequencing. General findings and caveats noted by the study authors: The TCR sequencing and HLA analysis was acknowledged to have included a relatively small number of individuals.

RNA was extracted using the RNeasy kit, and roughly 0.45 to 1 microgram was reverse transcribed with random hexamers. TCR beta CDR3 regions were amplified with the immunoSEQ multiplex PCR assay covering 54 Vbeta and 13 Jbeta segments. PCR amplification bias was corrected using a synthetic template baseline for primer optimization and computational correction. As for the authors' bioinformatics: Only productive sequences were kept, with reads annotated to V, D and J genes according to IMGT and analyzed in immunoSEQ Analyzer. Clonality was calculated as one minus the Shannon entropy normalized by log2 of the number of productive unique sequences. For each patient and control, public and private clones were evaluated within the 100 most prevalent clones. Clones were defined as Susac-specific when absent from the healthy and MS cohorts, from approximately 970 published viral clones and from other ImmuneACCESS disease sequences. Using fastp at Q25 and MiXCR, TCRdb reprocessed the public reads and kept productive beta chains. Here each entry gathers all rows of one CDR3 protein and keeps the most common genes and DNA. TCRdb's processing, not the study's, gives the V and J calls here. The sample table lists some 120,000 distinct CDR3 sequences, 90% to 95% of them with a count of one. The ten largest account for roughly 0.13% of the sample.

Worth noting for this clonotype: No cognate antigen has been identified for it. Within one base of it there is no much larger clone, and no base qualities were kept.

CDR1 and CDR2 were assigned from the germline V gene (reference sequence) as PRHDT and FYEKMQ. The trim is 0 bases for V and 7 bases for J, with a gap of 10 bases between the germline ends. The CDR3 numbers 14 residues from cysteine through phenylalanine. The DNA shown is the 42-base CDR3, in frame from base 1. Peripheral blood CD8+ and CD4+ T cells from healthy donors, Susac syndrome patients and multiple sclerosis patients were profiled by high-throughput TCR beta sequencing. The healthy donors served as controls matched for age and sex. CD8+ TEMRA cells were enriched by FACS, while bulk CD8+ and CD4+ T cells were purified by magnetic negative isolation. Blood was drawn into EDTA tubes, processed within 24 hours, and PBMCs were isolated by density gradient centrifugation. PBMCs intended for TCR sequencing were frozen in liquid nitrogen and were later thawed in a 37 degrees C water bath. The sorted or isolated CD4+, CD8+ and CD8+ TEMRA cells had a purity of 90% or higher.

The sequenced sample was CD4+ T cells from PBMCs. The source of this sequence is a human donor in good health. The sequence joins TRBV13 to TRBJ1-5, with no reliable assignment of the D segment. In nucleotides, the sequence is TGTGCCAGCAGCTTAGGGGAGGGCATGCAGCCCCAGCATTTT. Its product reads: CASSLGEGMQPQHF.